A selection of T cell receptor beta chains follows, all from one sample in a study of cytomegalovirus exposure and HLA in healthy donors. Assay: immunoSEQ multiplex PCR; the TCRdb copy retains only in-frame clones and omits some. This repertoire comprises 150,000 or so clones; its ten largest clones make up around 1.5%. Sequencing was performed on PBMCs. The receptors shown here come from a woman aged 45-65 years in good health and CMV-seronegative. Both conserved end residues are part of each CDR3. D genes are given only for firm matches.

cdr3_aa d_call j_call v_call
CASSLGDSGSYEQYF TRBD2 TRBJ2-7 TRBV7-6
CASNSGTGRAGANVLTF TRBD1 TRBJ2-6 TRBV28
CASSLTGRSDTQYF NA TRBJ2-3 TRBV7-6
CASSVGGGPDTQYF NA TRBJ2-3 TRBV9
CASSLGGQGANYGYTF TRBD1 TRBJ1-2 TRBV5-1
CASSSSEVWNTEAFF NA TRBJ1-1 TRBV7-9
CAWSVGGGREQYF TRBD2 TRBJ2-7 TRBV30
CASSVEPGADTQYF NA TRBJ2-3 TRBV9
CASSSRGVAFF TRBD1 TRBJ1-1 TRBV2
CASSIEGGGGANVLTF NA TRBJ2-6 TRBV19
CASSIGTGNTEQYF TRBD1 TRBJ2-7 TRBV7-3
CASSDRGDSQETQYF TRBD2 TRBJ2-5 TRBV7-3
CASSGDLAGSSYEQYF NA TRBJ2-7 TRBV2
CASSQSVFLGASANYGYTF NA TRBJ1-2 TRBV23-1
CASSFDRGYEQYF TRBD1 TRBJ2-7 TRBV27
CASSQRGSSYNEQFF TRBD2 TRBJ2-1 TRBV19
CASSQEASRGYEQYF NA TRBJ2-7 TRBV4-3
CASSQDGVTGRGYTF TRBD1 TRBJ1-2 TRBV14
CASRRTARNTGELFF NA TRBJ2-2 TRBV7-3
CASGSRSSGANVLTF NA TRBJ2-6 TRBV18
CASSPQQGINYGYTF NA TRBJ1-2 TRBV19
CSFIASYEQYF NA TRBJ2-7 TRBV20-1
CASRGLAGGGGELFF TRBD2 TRBJ2-2 TRBV4-1
CASSNSPQETQYF NA TRBJ2-5 TRBV27
CASVRGLGNTEAFF TRBD1 TRBJ1-1 TRBV19
CASSQGRQGSYEQYF TRBD1 TRBJ2-7 TRBV4-1
CAISPSGGEYNEQFF TRBD2 TRBJ2-1 TRBV10-3
CASSDPGQGGPNTEAFF TRBD1 TRBJ1-1 TRBV5-1
CASSYRGQGPETQYF TRBD1 TRBJ2-5 TRBV5-1
CASSEVYNQPQHF NA TRBJ1-5 TRBV27
CASSNKGQGLEQYF TRBD1 TRBJ2-7 TRBV6-5
CASSLAPIAGDDEQFF TRBD2 TRBJ2-1 TRBV7-6
CASSVGRGASSYEQYF NA TRBJ2-7 TRBV9
CASSWLPSGRSLYEQYF NA TRBJ2-7 TRBV12-1
CASHRANEKLFF NA TRBJ1-4 TRBV13